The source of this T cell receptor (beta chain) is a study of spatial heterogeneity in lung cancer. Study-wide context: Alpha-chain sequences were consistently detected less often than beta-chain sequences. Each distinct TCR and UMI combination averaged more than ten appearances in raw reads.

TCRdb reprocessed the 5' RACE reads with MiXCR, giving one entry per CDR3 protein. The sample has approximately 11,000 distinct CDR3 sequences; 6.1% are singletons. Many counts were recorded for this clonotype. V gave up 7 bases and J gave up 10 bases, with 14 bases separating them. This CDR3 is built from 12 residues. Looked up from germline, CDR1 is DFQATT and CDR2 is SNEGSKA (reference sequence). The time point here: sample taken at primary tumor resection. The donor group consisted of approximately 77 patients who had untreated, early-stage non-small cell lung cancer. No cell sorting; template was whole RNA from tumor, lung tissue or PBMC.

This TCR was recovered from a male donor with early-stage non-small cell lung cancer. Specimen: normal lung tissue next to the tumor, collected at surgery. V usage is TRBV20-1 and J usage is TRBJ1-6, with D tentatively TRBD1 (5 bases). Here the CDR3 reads CSEGRAGSPLHF. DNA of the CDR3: TGCAGTGAGGGAAGGGCAGGGTCACCCCTCCACTTT.